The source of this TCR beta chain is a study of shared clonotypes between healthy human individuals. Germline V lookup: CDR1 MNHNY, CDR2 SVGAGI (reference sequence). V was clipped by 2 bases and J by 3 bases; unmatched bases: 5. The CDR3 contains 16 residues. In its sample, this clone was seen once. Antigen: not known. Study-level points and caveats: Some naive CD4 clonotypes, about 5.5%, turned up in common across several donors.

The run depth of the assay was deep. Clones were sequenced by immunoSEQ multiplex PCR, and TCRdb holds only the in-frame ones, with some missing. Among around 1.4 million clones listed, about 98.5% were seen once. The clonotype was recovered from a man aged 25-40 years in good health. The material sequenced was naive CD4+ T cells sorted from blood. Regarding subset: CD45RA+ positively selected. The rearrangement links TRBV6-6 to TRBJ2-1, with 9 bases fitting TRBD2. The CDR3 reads CASSYPKAGGYNEQFF. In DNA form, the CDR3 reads TGTGCCAGCAGTTACCCTAAAGCGGGAGGCTACAATGAGCAGTTCTTC.